This T cell receptor (beta chain) was sequenced in a study of shared T cell receptors in the human thymus (dated by TCRdb to the early 2020s). In terms of the full investigation: The study investigated the way shared, self-reactive T-cell receptor alpha chains are produced in the human thymus.

In the case of this clone: The antigen this receptor binds is unknown. No much larger clone exists at a distance of one base, and base qualities are not known.

Reading the germline V gene gives CDR1 MGHDK and CDR2 SYGVNS. From the cysteine through the phenylalanine, the CDR3 covers 12 amino acids. The DNA shown is the 36-base CDR3, in frame from base 1. Relative to germline, V is missing 6 bases and J is missing 4 bases, with 0 bases of the junction outside any gene match. The library relied on the immunoSEQ multiplex PCR assay. TCRdb holds this immuneACCESS table with in-frame rearrangements only. Some clones are missing; in checked studies, unresolved V genes explain under half, and the rest has no known cause. Across this sample there are hundreds of thousands of clones, with about 89% seen only once. Together, the top ten hold 0.0094% of the sample. The sample was also linked to a second study, of human thymus T cells. The second paper states: Donors were immunologically healthy infants undergoing open corrective cardiac surgery for congenital heart defects in Finland. Thymus tissue was obtained as surgical resects removed during corrective cardiac surgery. V and J gene segment usage appeared biased in both thymic and peripheral blood repertoires. According to the related research, thymic TCR repertoires were highly overlapping among unrelated individuals. TCR alpha and beta repertoires from roughly eight infant thymus samples and four related peripheral blood samples were characterized in the study. Donor ages ranging from about 7 to 250 days were recorded, and five to seven male and a couple of female infants were included in the cohort. Thymocytes were mechanically released from the tissue and were stored as pellets of about 9.5-33 million cells at -70 degrees C. A QIAsymphony instrument was used to extract genomic DNA from frozen cell pellets. The immunoSEQ multiplex PCR assay was used to amplify the TCRB and TCRAD loci from a standardized quantity of quality-controlled genomic DNA. Amplicons spanned the V(D)J region at a length sufficient to cover the CDR3 and identify V and J genes. Amplicon sequencing was performed on an Illumina platform through the commercial immunoSEQ service. Primer bias and sequencing errors were corrected using previously described methods, and TCRAD and TCRB definitions followed the IMGT database. immunoSEQ Analyzer 3.0 and VDJTools were used for repertoire analysis, which covered basic statistics, V/J segment usage, diversity estimates, rarefaction and pairwise overlap. Diversity was estimated with Chao1, ChaoE, Efron-Thisted, Shannon and inverse Simpson indices, and also on datasets down-sampled to the smallest sample. Repertoire overlap was determined by strict matching of CDR3 nucleotide sequence, V gene and J gene, and Jaccard-based multidimensional scaling clustering was applied. On average, thymus samples gave about 810,000 unique TCRB clonotypes, whereas blood samples gave roughly 84,000.

This TCR was recovered from a boy younger than two with a congenital heart defect. Donor details come from another sample of the same person, matched by shared clones. The sequenced sample consisted of thymocytes. The chain links TRBV25-1 with TRBJ1-1, and 9 junction bases match TRBD1. The CDR3 protein: CASRTGGTEAFF. Read as DNA, the sequence is TGTGCCAGCAGGACAGGGGGCACTGAAGCTTTCTTT.